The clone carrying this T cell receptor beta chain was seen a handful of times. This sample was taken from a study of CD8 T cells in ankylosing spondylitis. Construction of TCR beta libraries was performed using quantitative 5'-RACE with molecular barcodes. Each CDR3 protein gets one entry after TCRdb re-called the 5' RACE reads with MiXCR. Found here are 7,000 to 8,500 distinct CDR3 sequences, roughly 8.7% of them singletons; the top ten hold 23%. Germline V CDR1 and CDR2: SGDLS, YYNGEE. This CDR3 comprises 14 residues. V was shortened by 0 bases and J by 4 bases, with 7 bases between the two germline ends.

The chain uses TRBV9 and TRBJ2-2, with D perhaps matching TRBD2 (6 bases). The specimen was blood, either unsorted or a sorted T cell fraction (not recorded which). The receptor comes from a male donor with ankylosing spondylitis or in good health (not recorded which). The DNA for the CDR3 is TGTGCCAGCAGCGTAGACGGGGGCACCGGGGAGCTGTTTTTT. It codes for CASSVDGGTGELFF.